The rows below give T cell receptor beta chains drawn from one sample of a study of T cells in localized non-small cell lung cancer. Here immunoSEQ multiplex PCR was the method, and the copy in TCRdb shows in-frame clones only, minus some. The repertoire includes 16,000 or so clones, roughly four fifths of them detected once, and less than 40% sits in the top ten. This material consisted of peripheral blood, taken before any cancer treatment. All receptors derive from a male donor aged 60 or over with stage I lung adenocarcinoma. Both conserved end residues are part of each CDR3. A D gene is named only where the DNA matches it firmly. Clone sizes are given selectively: once, few, many, or a class where the clone is expanded.

CASSPGVNQPQHF | TGTGCCAGCAGCCCAGGGGTGAATCAGCCCCAGCATTTT | NA | TRBJ1-5 | TRBV7-3 | NA
CASSPGSPYEQYF | TGTGCCAGCAGCCCTGGATCACCCTACGAGCAGTACTTC | NA | TRBJ2-7 | TRBV11-3 | NA
CASSRRLEGPDTQYF | TGCGCCAGCAGCCGCCGACTAGAGGGGCCAGATACGCAGTATTTT | NA | TRBJ2-3 | TRBV5-1 | NA
CASSFDGGTYEQYF | TGTGCCAGCAGCTTCGACGGTGGGACCTACGAGCAGTACTTC | NA | TRBJ2-7 | TRBV7-9 | NA
CASSPGGETEAFF | TGTGCCAGCTCACCGGGAGGAGAGACTGAAGCTTTCTTT | NA | TRBJ1-1 | TRBV18 | NA
CSLRKGDTQYF | TGCAGCCTCAGAAAGGGAGATACGCAGTATTTT | NA | TRBJ2-3 | TRBV29-1 | NA
CASSENTYEQYF | TGTGCCAGCAGCGAAAACACCTACGAGCAGTACTTC | NA | TRBJ2-7 | TRBV6-9 | NA
CASGWVGSPLHF | TGTGCCAGCGGTTGGGTCGGGTCACCCCTCCACTTT | NA | TRBJ1-6 | TRBV5-4 | NA
CASRGTSRTDTQYF | TGTGCCAGCAGAGGGACTAGTCGCACAGATACGCAGTATTTT | NA | TRBJ2-3 | TRBV6-6 | TRBD2
CASSLGDTLRYEQYF | TGTGCCAGCAGTTTGGGGGACACGTTACGCTACGAGCAGTACTTC | NA | TRBJ2-7 | TRBV28 | NA
CASEGPGANVLTF | TGTGCCAGCGAAGGGCCAGGGGCCAACGTCCTGACTTTC | once | TRBJ2-6 | TRBV28 | NA
CASSYGQTAPQHF | TGTGCCAGCAGTTATGGGCAGACTGCGCCCCAGCATTTT | NA | TRBJ1-5 | TRBV28 | NA
CACTRGSGTGELFF | TGTGCCTGTACCAGGGGCTCGGGGACCGGGGAGCTGTTTTTT | NA | TRBJ2-2 | TRBV30 | NA
CASSLSFGAYGYTF | TGTGCCAGCAGTTTATCATTCGGCGCGTATGGCTACACCTTC | NA | TRBJ1-2 | TRBV27 | NA
CASSRGLRGQSRANVLTF | TGTGCCAGCAGCCGAGGCTTACGAGGACAAAGTCGGGCCAACGTCCTGACTTTC | once | TRBJ2-6 | TRBV7-1 | NA
CASSVARAGRDEQFF | TGTGCCAGCAGCGTAGCTCGAGCAGGGAGAGATGAGCAGTTCTTC | NA | TRBJ2-1 | TRBV9 | NA
CASSDSPGGHNEQFF | TGTGCCAGCAGTGACTCCCCAGGGGGCCACAATGAGCAGTTCTTC | NA | TRBJ2-1 | TRBV6-4 | TRBD1
CASYRSTNEKLFF | TGTGCCAGCTATAGGTCAACTAATGAAAAACTGTTTTTT | NA | TRBJ1-4 | TRBV2 | NA
CASSFGIKKTGGNYGYTF | TGTGCCAGCAGCTTCGGAATAAAAAAGACAGGAGGAAACTATGGCTACACCTTC | NA | TRBJ1-2 | TRBV7-9 | NA
CAWRARGAGQYF | TGTGCCTGGAGAGCAAGGGGGGCCGGACAGTACTTC | NA | TRBJ2-7 | TRBV30 | NA
CASSPPGLAGQGQFF | TGTGCCAGCTCACCACCCGGACTAGCGGGCCAGGGGCAGTTCTTC | NA | TRBJ2-1 | TRBV18 | TRBD2
CSVEDEKETQYF | TGCAGCGTTGAGGACGAGAAAGAGACCCAGTACTTC | NA | TRBJ2-5 | TRBV29-1 | NA
CSVPSNTEAFF | TGCAGCGTTCCCTCAAACACTGAAGCTTTCTTT | NA | TRBJ1-1 | TRBV29-1 | NA
CASSELGQGNSPLHF | TGTGCCAGCAGTGAACTTGGACAGGGTAACTCACCCCTCCACTTT | few | TRBJ1-6 | TRBV2 | TRBD1
CATSAADTEAFF | TGTGCCACCAGTGCGGCTGACACTGAAGCTTTCTTT | once | TRBJ1-1 | TRBV27 | NA
CASSLVGGSDYEQYF | TGCGCCAGCAGCTTGGTTGGCGGGAGTGACTACGAGCAGTACTTC | NA | TRBJ2-7 | TRBV5-1 | TRBD2
CASSLLGDRVGGYTF | TGTGCCAGCAGCTTGTTGGGGGACAGGGTGGGTGGCTACACCTTC | NA | TRBJ1-2 | TRBV5-4 | TRBD1
CSVDSGASYEQYF | TGCAGCGTTGACTCGGGGGCGTCCTACGAGCAGTACTTC | few | TRBJ2-7 | TRBV29-1 | NA
CASSRVGSGNTIYF | TGTGCCAGCAGTCGCGTAGGGTCTGGAAACACCATATATTTT | NA | TRBJ1-3 | TRBV27 | NA
CAWTPTVDTNEKLFF | TGTGCCTGGACGCCGACAGTCGACACTAATGAAAAACTGTTTTTT | NA | TRBJ1-4 | TRBV30 | NA
CASSLRTDREAYEQYF | TGTGCCAGCAGCCTTAGAACCGACAGGGAGGCCTACGAGCAGTACTTC | few | TRBJ2-7 | TRBV11-2 | NA
CASSPMRGLGDTQYF | TGTGCCAGCAGCCCGATGAGGGGTCTGGGGGATACGCAGTATTTT | NA | TRBJ2-3 | TRBV7-3 | NA
CASSPRTVQETQYF | TGTGCCAGCAGCCCACGGACAGTCCAAGAGACCCAGTACTTC | NA | TRBJ2-5 | TRBV7-2 | NA
CASSYSIYGYTF | TGTGCCAGCAGTTACTCCATCTATGGCTACACCTTC | NA | TRBJ1-2 | TRBV28 | NA
CASSLRDGTQQETQYF | TGTGCCAGCAGCTTACGGGACGGGACACAGCAAGAGACCCAGTACTTC | NA | TRBJ2-5 | TRBV5-6 | NA
CASSVNLAGTQTGELFF | TGTGCCAGCAGCGTAAACCTGGCCGGGACACAAACCGGGGAGCTGTTTTTT | few | TRBJ2-2 | TRBV9 | NA
CASSLGIADTQYF | TGTGCCAGCAGCTTAGGGATCGCAGATACGCAGTATTTT | NA | TRBJ2-3 | TRBV7-2 | NA
CASGFGLADNTDTQYF | TGTGCTAGTGGTTTCGGACTAGCGGATAACACAGATACGCAGTATTTT | NA | TRBJ2-3 | TRBV12-5 | TRBD2
CASSTGAWRDEAFF | TGTGCCAGTAGTACAGGAGCCTGGAGGGATGAAGCTTTCTTT | NA | TRBJ1-1 | TRBV19 | NA